The entry that follows covers one TCR beta chain sequence. Germline assignment: CDR1 SGDLS and CDR2 YYNGEE. Trimming left V 0 bases short and J 10 bases short, with 11 bases between. There are 13 residues in the CDR3. These data originate in a study of cytomegalovirus exposure and HLA in healthy donors. Primers included in the PCR were 60 Vbeta and 13 Jbeta primers. The repertoire was sequenced with immunoSEQ multiplex PCR; TCRdb's copy has only in-frame clones and lacks some. The sample records fewer than 200,000 clones, 65% to 85% being singletons. The material sequenced was PBMCs. V usage is TRBV9 and J usage is TRBJ2-1; no clear D gene. The TCR originated in a woman aged 45-59 years in good health and CMV-seropositive. This CDR3 reads CASSVVPQSEQFF. Here the CDR3 DNA reads TGTGCCAGCAGCGTAGTGCCCCAGTCCGAGCAGTTCTTC.